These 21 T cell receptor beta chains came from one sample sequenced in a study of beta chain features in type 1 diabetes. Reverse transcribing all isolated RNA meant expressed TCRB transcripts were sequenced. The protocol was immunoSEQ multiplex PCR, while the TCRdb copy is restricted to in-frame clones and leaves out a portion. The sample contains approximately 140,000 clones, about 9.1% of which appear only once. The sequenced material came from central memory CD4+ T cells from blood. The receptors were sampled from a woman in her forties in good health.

In nucleotides, the CDR3 is TGTGCCAGCAGCTCCCGACGGACAGGCCAACAACACAATGAGCAGTTCTTC. The encoded protein is CASSSRRTGQQHNEQFF. V usage is TRBV7-2 and J usage is TRBJ2-1; 7 bases map to TRBD1. Per germline, CDR1 SGHTA and CDR2 FQGNSA. The CDR3 consists of 17 residues. J gave up 5 bases and V 4 bases, and 14 bases lay outside the gene matches.

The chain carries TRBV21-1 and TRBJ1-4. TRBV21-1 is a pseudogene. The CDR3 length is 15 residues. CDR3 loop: CASSKAGGAAEKLFF. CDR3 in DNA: TGTGCCAGCAGCAAAGCAGGGGGGGCGGCTGAAAAACTGTTTTTT.

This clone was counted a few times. The CDR3 DNA reads TGTGCCAGCAGTTACTCGACAGGGCTCTCTAACTATGGCTACACCTTC. Translated, it gives CASSYSTGLSNYGYTF. The chain recombines TRBV6-6 with TRBJ1-2, with 7 bases identical to TRBD1. This CDR3 region has 16 residues. Unmatched junction bases numbered 4, after V lost 0 bases and J lost 0 bases. From germline, CDR1 is MNHNY and CDR2 SVGAGI (reference sequence).

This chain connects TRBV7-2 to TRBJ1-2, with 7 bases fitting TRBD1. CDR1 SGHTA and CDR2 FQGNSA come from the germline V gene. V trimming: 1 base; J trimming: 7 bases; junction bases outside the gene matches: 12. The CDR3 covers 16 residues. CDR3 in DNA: TGTGCCAGCAGCTTAGATTCGGGACAGCCCATCTCTGGCTACACCTTC. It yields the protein CASSLDSGQPISGYTF.

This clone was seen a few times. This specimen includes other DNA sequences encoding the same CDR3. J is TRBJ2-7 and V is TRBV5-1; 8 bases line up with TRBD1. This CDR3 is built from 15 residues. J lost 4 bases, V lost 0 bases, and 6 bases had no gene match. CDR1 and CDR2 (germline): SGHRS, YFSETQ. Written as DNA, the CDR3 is TGCGCCAGCAGCTTGGGAGGACAGGGATTATACGAGCAGTACTTC. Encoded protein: CASSLGGQGLYEQYF.

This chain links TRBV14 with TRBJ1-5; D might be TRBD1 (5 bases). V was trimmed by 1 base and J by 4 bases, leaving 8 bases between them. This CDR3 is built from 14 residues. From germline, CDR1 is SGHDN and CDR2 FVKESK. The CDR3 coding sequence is TGTGCCAGCAGCCAAGCGGGGGTGAATCAGCCCCAGCATTTT. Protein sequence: CASSQAGVNQPQHF. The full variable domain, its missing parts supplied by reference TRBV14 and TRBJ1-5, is EAGVTQFPSHSVIEKGQTVTLRCDPISGHDNLYWYRRVMGKEIKFLLHFVKESKQDESGMPNNRFLAERTGGTYSTLKVQPAELEDSGVYFCASSQAGVNQPQHFGDGTRLSIL.

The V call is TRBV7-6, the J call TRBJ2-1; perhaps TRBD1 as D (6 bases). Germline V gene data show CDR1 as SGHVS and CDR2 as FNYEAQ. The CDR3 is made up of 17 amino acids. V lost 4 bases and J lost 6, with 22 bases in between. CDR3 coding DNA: TGTGCCAGCAGCTCCCTACAGGGCCCTTCTTGGACCAATGAGCAGTTCTTC. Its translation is CASSSLQGPSWTNEQFF.

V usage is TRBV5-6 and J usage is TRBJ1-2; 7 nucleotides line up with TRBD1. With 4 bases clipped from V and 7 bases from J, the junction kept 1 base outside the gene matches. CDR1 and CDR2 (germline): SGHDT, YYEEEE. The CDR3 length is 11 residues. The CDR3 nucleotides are TGTGCCAGCAGCCGGGACAGTGGCTACACCTTC. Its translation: CASSRDSGYTF.

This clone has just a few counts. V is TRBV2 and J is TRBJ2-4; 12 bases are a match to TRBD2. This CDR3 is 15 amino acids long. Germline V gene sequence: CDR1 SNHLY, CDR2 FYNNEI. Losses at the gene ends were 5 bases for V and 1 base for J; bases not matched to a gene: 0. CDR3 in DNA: TGTGCCAGCAGTACTAGCGGGGGGGCCAAAAACATTCAGTACTTC. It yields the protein CASSTSGGAKNIQYF. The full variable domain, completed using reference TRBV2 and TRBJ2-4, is EPEVTQTPSHQVTQMGQEVILRCVPISNHLYFYWYRQILGQKVEFLVSFYNNEISEKSEIFDDQFSVERPDGSNFTLKIRSTKLEDSAMYFCASSTSGGAKNIQYFGAGTRLSVL.

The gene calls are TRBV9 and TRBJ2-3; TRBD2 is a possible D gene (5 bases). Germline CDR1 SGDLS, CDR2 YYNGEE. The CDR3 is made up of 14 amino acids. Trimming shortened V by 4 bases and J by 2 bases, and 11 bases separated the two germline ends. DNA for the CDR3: TGTGCCAGCAGCCCCGGACTCCCCACAGATACGCAGTATTTT. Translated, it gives CASSPGLPTDTQYF.

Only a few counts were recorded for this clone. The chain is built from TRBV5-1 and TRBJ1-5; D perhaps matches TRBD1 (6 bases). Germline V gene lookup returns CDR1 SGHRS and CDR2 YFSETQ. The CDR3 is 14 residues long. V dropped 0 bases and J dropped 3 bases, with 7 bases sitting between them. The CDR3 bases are TGCGCCAGCAGCTTGGGACAGGACAATCAGCCCCAGCATTTT. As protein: CASSLGQDNQPQHF.

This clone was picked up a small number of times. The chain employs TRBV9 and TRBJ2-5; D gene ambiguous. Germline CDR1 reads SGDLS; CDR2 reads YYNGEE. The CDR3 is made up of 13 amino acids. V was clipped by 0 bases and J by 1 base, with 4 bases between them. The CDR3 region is CASSVGLQETQYF. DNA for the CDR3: TGTGCCAGCAGCGTAGGACTCCAAGAGACCCAGTACTTC.

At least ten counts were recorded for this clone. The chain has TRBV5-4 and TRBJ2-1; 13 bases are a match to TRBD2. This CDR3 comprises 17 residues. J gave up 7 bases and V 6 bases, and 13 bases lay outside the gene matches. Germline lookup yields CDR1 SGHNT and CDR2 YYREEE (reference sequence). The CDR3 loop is CASNQRVGLAGRNEQFF. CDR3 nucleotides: TGTGCCAGCAACCAAAGGGTGGGACTAGCGGGGAGGAATGAGCAGTTCTTC. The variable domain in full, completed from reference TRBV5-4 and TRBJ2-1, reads ETGVTQSPTHLIKTRGQQVTLRCSSQSGHNTVSWYQQALGQGPQFIFQYYREEENGRGNFPPRFSGLQFPNYSSELNVNALELDDSALYLCASNQRVGLAGRNEQFFGPGTRLTVL.

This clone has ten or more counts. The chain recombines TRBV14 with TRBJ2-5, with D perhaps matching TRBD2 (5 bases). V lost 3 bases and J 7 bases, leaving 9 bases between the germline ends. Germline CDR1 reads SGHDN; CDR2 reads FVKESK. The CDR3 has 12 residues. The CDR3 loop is CASSQGEATQYF. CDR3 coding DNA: TGTGCCAGCAGCCAGGGAGAGGCGACCCAGTACTTC.

DNA for the CDR3: TGCGCCAGCAGCCAAGTGGCTAACACCGGGGAGCTGTTTTTT. Translated: CASSQVANTGELFF. V and J are TRBV4-3 and TRBJ2-2; D is uncertain. Germline V gives CDR1 LGHNA, CDR2 YSLEER. This CDR3 has 14 amino acids. With 1 base removed from V and 2 bases from J, the gap between germline ends came to 5 bases.

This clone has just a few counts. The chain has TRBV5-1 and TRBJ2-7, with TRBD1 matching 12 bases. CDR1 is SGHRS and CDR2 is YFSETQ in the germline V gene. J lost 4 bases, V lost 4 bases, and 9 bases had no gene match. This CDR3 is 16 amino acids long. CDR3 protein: CASSIRGTGGTYEQYF. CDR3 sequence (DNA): TGCGCCAGCAGCATCCGTGGGACAGGGGGCACTTACGAGCAGTACTTC.

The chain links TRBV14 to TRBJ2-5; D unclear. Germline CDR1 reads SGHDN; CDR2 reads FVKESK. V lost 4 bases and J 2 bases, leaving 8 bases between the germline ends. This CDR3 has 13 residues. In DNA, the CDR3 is TGTGCCAGCAGCCCGAGACAACAAGAGACCCAGTACTTC. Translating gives CASSPRQQETQYF.

The chain's CDR3 is CASSPTTGRNSYEQYF. CDR3 DNA sequence: TGTGCCAGCAGCCCCACGACAGGACGGAACTCCTACGAGCAGTACTTC. V gene TRBV7-2 combines with J gene TRBJ2-7, with D possibly TRBD1 on 6 matching bases. The V gene lost 5 bases and the J gene lost 0 bases, with 17 bases spanning the gap. The V gene's germline CDR1 is SGHTA and CDR2 FQGNSA. This CDR3 has 16 residues.

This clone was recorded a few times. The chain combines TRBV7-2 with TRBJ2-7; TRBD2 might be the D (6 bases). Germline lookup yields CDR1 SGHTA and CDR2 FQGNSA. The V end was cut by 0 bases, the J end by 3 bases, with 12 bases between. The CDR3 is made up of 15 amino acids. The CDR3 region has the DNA TGTGCCAGCAGCTTAGCAGCGGGTAGAGACTACGAGCAGTACTTC. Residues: CASSLAAGRDYEQYF.

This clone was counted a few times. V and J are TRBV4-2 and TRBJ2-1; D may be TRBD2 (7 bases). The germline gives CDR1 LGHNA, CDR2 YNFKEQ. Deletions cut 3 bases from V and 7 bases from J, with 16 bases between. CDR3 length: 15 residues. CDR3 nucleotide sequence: TGTGCCAGCAGCCAGGGGGGGGGCCTCAGGAATGAGCAGTTCTTC. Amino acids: CASSQGGGLRNEQFF.

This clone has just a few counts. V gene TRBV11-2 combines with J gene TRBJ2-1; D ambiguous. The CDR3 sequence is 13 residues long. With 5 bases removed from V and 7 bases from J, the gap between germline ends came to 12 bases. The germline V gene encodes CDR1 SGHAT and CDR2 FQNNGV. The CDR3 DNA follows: TGTGCCAGCAGCAGAGAGCGAGTAAATGAGCAGTTCTTC. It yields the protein CASSRERVNEQFF. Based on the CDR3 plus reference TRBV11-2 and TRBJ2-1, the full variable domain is EAGVAQSPRYKIIEKRQSVAFWCNPISGHATLYWYQQILGQGPKLLIQFQNNGVVDDSQLPKDRFSAERLKGVDSTLKIQPAKLEDSAVYLCASSRERVNEQFFGPGTRLTVL.